Each of the 29 T cell receptor beta chains below was sequenced from the same sample in a study of STAT5B mutations in CD4+ large granular lymphocyte leukemia (dated by TCRdb to the early 2020s). The method was the immunoSEQ multiplex PCR assay. TCRdb's version of the immuneACCESS table is confined to in-frame rearrangements and falls short of the full clone set. An unresolved V gene accounts for under half of the shortfall where checked; the remainder is of unknown origin. The sample includes 40,000 to 55,000 clones, with around 85% observed a single time. Approximately 2.5% of the sample is in the top ten clones. The specimen was CD4+ T cells from blood buffy coats. All receptors come from a human donor in good health.

The chain carries TRBV28 and TRBJ1-2; 10 bases map to TRBD1. Unmatched junction bases numbered 5, after V lost 5 bases and J lost 2 bases. The CDR3 is made up of 15 amino acids. Germline V gene lookup returns CDR1 MDHEN and CDR2 SYDVKM. The CDR3 is CASSRPGQGNYGYTF. In DNA, the CDR3 is TGTGCCAGCAGTCGTCCGGGACAGGGGAACTATGGCTACACCTTC.

This clone was seen a handful of times. The rearrangement joins TRBV6-6 to TRBJ2-6; D is unresolved. Germline V gene lookup returns CDR1 MNHNY and CDR2 SVGAGI (reference sequence). The CDR3 consists of 14 residues. Trimming shortened V by 11 bases and J by 0 bases, and 11 bases separated the two germline ends. The CDR3 here is CASKVGSGANVLTF. CDR3 nucleotides: TGTGCCTCAAAAGTGGGCTCTGGGGCCAACGTCCTGACTTTC.

V is TRBV7-3 and J is TRBJ2-7; maybe TRBD2 (5 bases). Deletions cut 4 bases from V and 6 bases from J, with 16 bases between. CDR3 length: 14 residues. In germline, CDR1 is SGHTA, CDR2 FQGTGA. The CDR3 spells CASSSNRGSGEQYF. In DNA, the CDR3 is TGTGCCAGCAGCTCCAACCGAGGGAGTGGCGAGCAGTACTTC.

The CDR3 region is CASSLSGVQETQYF. For the CDR3, the DNA is TGTGCCAGCAGCCTCTCAGGGGTTCAAGAGACCCAGTACTTC. This chain joins TRBV7-7 and TRBJ2-5, with D perhaps TRBD1 (6 bases). The CDR3 is 14 amino acids. The germline V gene has CDR1 SSHAT and CDR2 FNYEAQ (reference sequence). The ends were cut back, 5 bases at V and 2 bases at J, with 12 bases in the middle.

The chain employs TRBV2 and TRBJ2-7, with TRBD1 matching 7 bases. Germline V gene lookup returns CDR1 SNHLY and CDR2 FYNNEI. J gave up 7 bases and V 1 base, and 7 bases lay outside the gene matches. CDR3 length: 14 residues. The CDR3 nucleotides are TGTGCCAGCAGTGAAGGAGACAGGGTTTGGGAGCAGTACTTC. Its protein is CASSEGDRVWEQYF.

CDR3: CASSPQGGQPQHF. CDR3 sequence (DNA): TGTGCCAGTAGCCCACAGGGTGGTCAGCCCCAGCATTTT. V and J are TRBV19 and TRBJ1-5, with D possibly TRBD1 on 6 matching bases. With 6 bases removed from V and 6 bases from J, the gap between germline ends came to 12 bases. The CDR3 contains 13 residues. The germline V gene encodes CDR1 LNHDA and CDR2 SQIVND (reference sequence).

The chain uses TRBV27 and TRBJ2-7; 10 bases line up with TRBD2. This CDR3 has 14 residues. Germline V CDR1 and CDR2: MNHEY, SMNVEV (reference sequence). With 7 bases clipped from V and 2 bases from J, the junction kept 5 bases outside the gene matches. CDR3: CASKLAGLTYEQYF. Written as DNA, the CDR3 is TGTGCCAGCAAACTAGCGGGACTAACCTACGAGCAGTACTTC.

The V call is TRBV5-6, the J call TRBJ1-2; 7 bases fit TRBD1. V shed 1 base, J shed 3 bases, and the junction held 3 bases outside the gene matches. Germline lookup yields CDR1 SGHDT and CDR2 YYEEEE. The CDR3 runs to 14 residues. CDR3 sequence reads: CASSLTGEDYGYTF. In DNA, the CDR3 is TGTGCCAGCAGCTTGACAGGGGAGGACTATGGCTACACCTTC.

The V gene is TRBV30, the J gene TRBJ2-1; 7 bases line up with TRBD1. V was pared by 7 bases and J by 2 bases, with 8 bases of the junction left unmatched. The CDR3 sequence is 14 residues long. From germline, CDR1 is GTSNPN and CDR2 SVGIG (reference sequence). CDR3 loop: CASLRQGTYNEQFF. CDR3 coding DNA: TGTGCCTCGCTGCGACAGGGTACCTACAATGAGCAGTTCTTC.

The rearrangement links TRBV4-2 to TRBJ2-1; D is ambiguous. Germline V CDR1 and CDR2: LGHNA, YNFKEQ. The germline V and J ends were trimmed by 3 bases and 6 bases, with 6 bases remaining between them. This CDR3 has 12 residues. Here the CDR3 reads CASSQPRNEQFF. CDR3 coding DNA: TGTGCCAGCAGCCAGCCCCGCAATGAGCAGTTCTTC.

The chain is built from TRBV19 and TRBJ2-1, with a weak D call TRBD2 (6 bases). From germline, CDR1 is LNHDA and CDR2 SQIVND (reference sequence). The CDR3 loop spans 15 amino acids. V dropped 5 bases and J dropped 3 bases, with 14 bases sitting between them. CDR3 nucleotides: TGTGCCAGTAGTCCTAGCGCATCTTACTACAATGAGCAGTTCTTC. It specifies CASSPSASYYNEQFF. Full variable domain (missing parts from reference TRBV19 and TRBJ2-1): DGGITQSPKYLFRKEGQNVTLSCEQNLNHDAMYWYRQDPGQGLRLIYYSQIVNDFQKGDIAEGYSVSREKKESFPLTVTSAQKNPTAFYLCASSPSASYYNEQFFGPGTRLTVL.

The chain uses TRBV14 and TRBJ2-3; D is undetermined. Germline V lookup: CDR1 SGHDN, CDR2 FVKESK. There are 16 residues in the CDR3. The ends were cut back, 3 bases at V and 0 bases at J, with 13 bases in the middle. DNA of the CDR3: TGTGCCAGCAGCCAGGCCGGCAGAACTAGCACAGATACGCAGTATTTT. Residues: CASSQAGRTSTDTQYF.

CDR3 in amino acids: CASQPVAGGLYEQYF. For the CDR3, the DNA is TGTGCCAGTCAGCCCGTAGCGGGAGGGCTTTACGAGCAGTACTTC. The chain couples TRBV28 to TRBJ2-7, with TRBD2 identical over 11 bases. The ends lost 9 bases at V and 4 bases at J; junction bases unmatched: 11. The germline gives CDR1 MDHEN, CDR2 SYDVKM. CDR3 length equals 15 residues.

The CDR3: CASSPWGGSTGELFF. DNA of the CDR3: TGTGCCAGCAGCCCATGGGGTGGGAGCACCGGGGAGCTGTTTTTT. The V and J genes are TRBV27 and TRBJ2-2, with a tentative D call TRBD2 (5 bases). The CDR3 is made up of 15 amino acids. Trimming pared 6 bases from V and 4 bases from J, leaving 15 bases between. Germline assignment: CDR1 MNHEY and CDR2 SMNVEV (reference sequence).

The chain links TRBV2 to TRBJ1-1; the D is unclear. The germline gives CDR1 SNHLY, CDR2 FYNNEI. There are 10 residues in the CDR3. V lost 6 bases, J lost 11 bases, and 10 bases lay in between. The CDR3 DNA reads as TGTGCCAGCAGCGCCCTGTACGCTTTCTTT. Protein sequence: CASSALYAFF.

The chain links TRBV11-3 to TRBJ2-1; possibly TRBD1 for D (5 bases). The CDR3 covers 18 residues. Germline CDR1 and CDR2: SGHNT and YENEEA. V was clipped by 0 bases and J by 6 bases, with 21 bases between them. CDR3: CASSLDQAGSASANEQFF. The DNA of the CDR3 is TGTGCCAGCAGCTTAGACCAGGCAGGGTCAGCGTCCGCCAATGAGCAGTTCTTC.

CDR3 region: CASSLEIGRVPYGYTF. CDR3 sequence (DNA): TGTGCCAGCAGCTTGGAGATCGGCAGGGTACCTTACGGCTACACCTTC. V usage is TRBV5-4 and J usage is TRBJ1-2; possible D gene TRBD1, 5 bases. V lost 0 bases and J 8 bases, leaving 20 bases between the germline ends. From germline, CDR1 is SGHNT and CDR2 YYREEE (reference sequence). CDR3 length: 16 amino acids.

The V and J genes are TRBV14 and TRBJ2-7, with D hard to call. Trimming cost V 3 bases and J 2 bases, with 11 bases left between them. The germline gives CDR1 SGHDN, CDR2 FVKESK. This CDR3 spans 14 amino acids. Here the CDR3 reads CASSQRRDPYEQYF. CDR3 DNA sequence: TGTGCCAGCAGCCAGAGAAGGGATCCCTACGAGCAGTACTTC.

The gene calls are TRBV18 and TRBJ1-5, with 9 bases matching TRBD1. V was clipped by 5 bases and J by 1 base; unmatched bases: 6. The CDR3 runs to 16 residues. Germline assignment: CDR1 KGHSH and CDR2 LQKENI. CDR3 bases: TGTGCCAGCTCATCGGGACAGGGATGGAGCAATCAGCCCCAGCATTTT. It is translated as CASSSGQGWSNQPQHF.

The chain uses TRBV6-4 and TRBJ2-1, with TRBD2 matching over 7 bases. The CDR3 contains 14 residues. The V gene end was trimmed by 6 bases and the J gene end by 7 bases; junction bases not matched to a gene: 9. The germline V gene has CDR1 MRHNA and CDR2 SNTAGT. CDR3 coding DNA: TGTGCCAGCAGCAACAGCGGGAAAAGGAATGAGCAGTTCTTC. Protein: CASSNSGKRNEQFF.

The rearrangement uses TRBV6-1 and TRBJ2-1; TRBD2 might be the D (6 bases). CDR3 length equals 14 residues. Germline V gene lookup returns CDR1 MNHNS and CDR2 SASEGT. V was cut by 0 bases and J by 8 bases, with 11 bases left in between. The CDR3 loop is CASSEAVGGDEQFF. The CDR3 region has the DNA TGTGCCAGCAGTGAAGCAGTGGGAGGCGATGAGCAGTTCTTC.

V gene TRBV7-9 combines with J gene TRBJ2-7, with D possibly TRBD2 on 6 matching bases. The CDR3 is 14 residues long. The germline gives CDR1 SEHNR, CDR2 FQNEAQ (reference sequence). Trimming left V 5 bases short and J 6 bases short, with 17 bases between. CDR3 sequence: CASSALPGGGEQYF. In DNA form, the CDR3 reads TGTGCCAGCAGCGCCCTCCCCGGGGGTGGCGAGCAGTACTTC.

The rearrangement links TRBV6-5 to TRBJ2-2; D is perhaps TRBD1 or TRBD2 (5 bases each). Germline V gene lookup returns CDR1 MNHEY and CDR2 SVGAGI. Trimming removed 6 bases at V and 7 bases at J, with 15 bases between. The CDR3 loop spans 14 amino acids. CDR3 bases: TGTGCCAGCAGGTCCGGGACCCCAAACGGGGAGCTGTTTTTT. This gives the protein CASRSGTPNGELFF.

The CDR3 coding sequence is TGCGCCAGCAGCTTCTCCGGGACAGGGTCAATCGAGCAGTACTTC. It yields the protein CASSFSGTGSIEQYF. The chain employs TRBV5-1 and TRBJ2-7; 9 bases are shared with TRBD1. CDR1 and CDR2 from the germline V gene are SGHRS and YFSETQ. The junction had 9 bases not matched to a gene; V was cut back by 2 bases and J by 6 bases. The CDR3 loop spans 15 amino acids.

This clone showed up just a few times. A read error may produce the germline difference seen at one junction end. The chain is built from TRBV2 and TRBJ2-7; the D gene could be TRBD1 or TRBD2 (6 bases each). This CDR3 region has 11 residues. Germline CDR1 SNHLY, CDR2 FYNNEI. The CDR3 region has the DNA TGTGCCAGCAGGGAAGGGGGAGGGCAGTACTTC. As protein: CASREGGGQYF.

This clone was seen just once. The chain couples TRBV19 to TRBJ2-2; D is possibly TRBD1 or TRBD2 (5 bases each). The CDR3 sequence is 17 residues long. Looked up from germline, CDR1 is LNHDA and CDR2 is SQIVND (reference sequence). V dropped 5 bases and J dropped 6 bases, with 22 bases sitting between them. CDR3 region: CASSLNWGNRGSGELFF. CDR3 DNA sequence: TGTGCCAGTAGTCTTAACTGGGGGAATCGAGGGTCCGGGGAGCTGTTTTTT.

This rearrangement joins TRBV7-9 to TRBJ2-2; D is possibly TRBD2 (5 bases). Trimming left V 5 bases short and J 6 bases short, with 22 bases between. Germline CDR1 SEHNR, CDR2 FQNEAQ (reference sequence). CDR3 length: 17 amino acids. The CDR3, as DNA: TGTGCCAGCAGCCTCACGACCGGGTCCGAGAGGGCCGGGGAGCTGTTTTTT. Its protein is CASSLTTGSERAGELFF.

The chain has TRBV6-6 and TRBJ2-1; 10 nucleotides line up with TRBD2. The germline CDR1 and CDR2 sequences are MNHNY and SVGAGI (reference sequence). The CDR3 spans 16 residues. V lost 6 bases, J lost 3 bases, and 8 bases stayed unmatched. In nucleotides, the CDR3 is TGTGCCAGCAGAACTAGCGGGGCCGAACTCTACAATGAGCAGTTCTTC. As protein: CASRTSGAELYNEQFF.

The chain employs TRBV5-1 and TRBJ2-2; 9 nucleotides match TRBD1. Trimming took 2 bases from V and 4 from J; bases not matched to a gene: 6. Germline CDR1 SGHRS, CDR2 YFSETQ. The CDR3 has 16 residues. DNA for the CDR3: TGCGCCAGCAGCTTCGCCGGGACAGGGTTCACCGGGGAGCTGTTTTTT. This codes for CASSFAGTGFTGELFF. Looking up the rest from reference TRBV5-1 and TRBJ2-2 gives the full variable domain: KAGVTQTPRYLIKTRGQQVTLSCSPISGHRSVSWYQQTPGQGLQFLFEYFSETQRNKGNFPGRFSGRQFSNSRSEMNVSTLELGDSALYLCASSFAGTGFTGELFFGEGSRLTVL.